Listed here are 9 T cell receptor beta chains from one sample, sequenced in a study of naive and memory T cell subsets. For blood and skin samples, reverse transcription used TCR alpha and beta constant primers. TCRdb processed the 5' RACE reads anew with MiXCR; each CDR3 protein has one entry. The repertoire holds 20,000 to 25,000 distinct CDR3 sequences, with about 4% as singletons. RNA was extracted from over 2 ml of whole blood of healthy adults. These receptors were obtained from a male donor in good health.

This clonotype was detected many times. The rearrangement uses TRBV29-1 and TRBJ1-2, with no clear D. Germline V gene lookup returns CDR1 SQVTM and CDR2 ANQGSEA. Trimming stripped 6 bases from V and 4 bases from J, with 15 bases between. CDR3 size: 13 residues. The CDR3 sequence is CSVPWPGTYGYTF. As DNA, the CDR3 is TGCAGCGTCCCCTGGCCAGGAACCTATGGCTACACCTTC. Full variable domain (outside the CDR3, taken from reference TRBV29-1 and TRBJ1-2): SAVISQKPSRDICQRGTSLTIQCQVDSQVTMMFWYRQQPGQSLTLIATANQGSEATYESGFVIDKFPISRPNLTFSTLTVSNMSPEDSSIYLCSVPWPGTYGYTFGSGTRLTVV.

This clonotype was seen repeatedly, ten times or more. This rearrangement joins TRBV28 to TRBJ2-7, with 8 bases matching TRBD1. The CDR3 runs to 13 residues. Unmatched junction bases numbered 7, after V lost 6 bases and J lost 6 bases. Per germline, CDR1 MDHEN and CDR2 SYDVKM. The CDR3: CASSRGTGLEQYF. The CDR3 region has the DNA TGTGCCAGCAGCCGTGGGACAGGCCTCGAGCAGTACTTC.

This clonotype occurred many times. V usage is TRBV3-2 and J usage is TRBJ2-4; TRBD1, as called in the table, went unchecked against the DNA. TRBV3-2 is tagged as a pseudogene. The CDR3 covers 17 residues. The CDR3 sequence is CASSQDPVSGAKNIQYF. CDR3 in DNA: TGTGCCAGCAGCCAAGATCCGGTCTCGGGGGCCAAAAACATTCAGTACTTC.

The table lists this clonotype with many counts. The chain recombines TRBV12-3 or TRBV12-4 with TRBJ2-7; no clear D. V was cut by 8 bases and J by 2 bases, with 10 bases left in between. The CDR3 is made up of 12 amino acids. The CDR3 protein is CASSRRTYEQYF. The CDR3 bases are TGTGCCAGCTCGCGCAGGACCTACGAGCAGTACTTC.

In its sample, this clonotype was seen many times. This chain joins TRBV4-1 and TRBJ2-1; no reliable D call. The CDR3 length is 13 residues. Per the germline V gene, CDR1 is MGHRA and CDR2 is YSYEKL. The V and J ends lost 3 bases and 13 bases respectively, with 16 bases between them. The CDR3 here is CASSQSDTGGQFF. CDR3 DNA sequence: TGCGCCAGCAGCCAGTCCGACACGGGCGGACAGTTCTTC.

This clonotype showed up many times. The V and J genes are TRBV5-4 and TRBJ2-7, with 9 nucleotides matching TRBD1. This CDR3 contains 14 residues. V was clipped by 4 bases and J by 6 bases; unmatched bases: 8. The germline V gene has CDR1 SGHNT and CDR2 YYREEE (reference sequence). In DNA form, the CDR3 reads TGTGCCAGCAGCGGCGGACAGGGGTGGATCGAGCAGTACTTC. Encoded protein: CASSGGQGWIEQYF.

This clonotype appeared many times. The chain recombines TRBV20-1 with TRBJ2-7; D is ambiguous. Germline CDR1 and CDR2: DFQATT and SNEGSKA (reference sequence). The V end was cut by 3 bases, the J end by 4 bases, with 7 bases between. This CDR3 is built from 11 residues. This CDR3 is CSARKQYEQYF. The CDR3 coding sequence is TGCAGTGCTAGGAAACAATACGAGCAGTACTTC.

This clonotype was observed once. This may be a read error: a much more frequent sequence differs by one nucleotide. The chain carries TRBV28 and TRBJ1-1; D uncertain. Germline V gives CDR1 MDHEN, CDR2 SYDVKM. The CDR3 loop spans 13 amino acids. V lost 1 base, J lost 0 bases, and 3 bases lay in between. This chain's CDR3 is CASSLLMNTEAFF. Here the CDR3 DNA reads TGTGCCAGCAGTTTATTAATGAACACTGAAGCTTTCTTT.

The chain employs TRBV10-3 and TRBJ2-3, with a tentative D call TRBD1 (6 bases). V lost 0 bases to trimming and J lost 6 bases, with 7 bases between them. This CDR3 is built from 13 residues. CDR1 is ENHRY, CDR2 SYGVKD, per germline. The CDR3 sequence is CAISESTGDTQYF. CDR3 sequence (DNA): TGTGCCATCAGTGAGTCCACAGGGGATACGCAGTATTTT.